This T cell receptor beta chain emerged from a study of blood T cells in healthy people across ages. Turning to this clonotype: Its cognate antigen is unknown.

Study-wide findings and caveats: PBMCs that were unsorted prevented a conclusive naive versus antigen-experienced comparison. Calculation of diversity from one million T cells yielded estimates considered to be underestimates.

The second PCR ran about 6 to 12 cycles with a sample-barcoded 5' primer and J-beta primers. TCRdb used MiXCR to reprocess the 5' RACE reads, holding one entry per CDR3 protein. Among 350,000 to 450,000 distinct CDR3 sequences listed, approximately 51% were seen once. The CDR3 runs to 17 residues. Trimming shortened V by 2 bases and J by 0 bases, and 14 bases separated the two germline ends. The germline V gene encodes CDR1 MNHNY and CDR2 SVGAGI (reference sequence). This sequence originates from a man aged 55 to 70 in good health. The sequenced sample was blood. The chain is built from TRBV6-6 and TRBJ1-5, with a weak D call TRBD1 (5 bases). The CDR3 spells CASSYGTGRYSNQPQHF. CDR3 coding DNA: TGTGCCAGCAGTTACGGTACGGGACGTTATAGCAATCAGCCCCAGCATTTT.